A single TCR beta chain is shown here with its context. Its specificity is not known. RNA extraction and reverse transcription yielded cDNA as sequencing template. Produced via immunoSEQ multiplex PCR; TCRdb's table is partial and in-frame only. Found here are roughly 110,000 clones, 80% to 85% of them singletons; the top ten hold around a quarter. V shed 0 bases and J shed 3 bases, with 14 bases lying between them. Germline values: CDR1 SGHTA, CDR2 FQGNSA. The CDR3 has 17 residues. This sample was taken from a study of CD8+ T cells in alopecia areata. Treatment denoted: oral pan-JAK inhibitor, 5-10 mg twice daily. The study's findings and limits: Just one nonresponder means the tie between baseline CD8+ expansion and response stays uncertain.

The TCR originated in a human donor with alopecia areata. The chain has TRBV7-2 and TRBJ2-2; D perhaps matches TRBD1 (6 bases). Material: CD8+ T cells sorted from blood, obtained at week 24, from a patient treated with tofacitinib. CDR3 coding DNA: TGTGCCAGCAGCTTAGCTCCGGGACACGGGCACACCGGGGAGCTGTTTTTT. As protein: CASSLAPGHGHTGELFF.